This T cell receptor beta chain was sequenced in a study of blood T cell repertoires in COVID-19. At the level of the study: From the United States, Italy and Spain came samples of acute and convalescent COVID-19. T cells, B-cell-depleted T cells, or PBMCs provided the cDNA or gDNA that served as material.

From germline, CDR1 is LGHDT and CDR2 YNNKEL (reference sequence). V lost 2 bases and J lost 5, with 6 bases in between. CDR3 size: 12 residues. Patients from Seattle were sampled longitudinally, starting during active infection. Generated by immunoSEQ multiplex PCR, the TCRdb table keeps only in-frame clones and is missing some. The sample contains approximately 110,000 clones, 85% of which appear only once. This receptor was identified in a woman of 80 years or more with COVID-19, enrolled during active disease. The specimen sequenced was peripheral blood. V usage is TRBV3-1 (or the pseudogene TRBV3-2) and J usage is TRBJ2-5; D unresolved. CDR3 loop: CASSQISETQYF. The CDR3 DNA sequence: TGTGCCAGCAGCCAAATATCTGAGACCCAGTACTTC.